This is a list of T cell receptor beta chains from one sample in a study of blood T cells in healthy people across ages. MiXCR was run by TCRdb on the 5' RACE reads, yielding one entry per CDR3 protein. The sample has approximately 1.5 million distinct CDR3 sequences; 30% to 40% are singletons. The sample consisted of blood. These TCRs come from a woman younger than 45 in good health. CDR3s include the opening cysteine and the closing phenylalanine or tryptophan. A D gene is named only where the DNA matches it firmly. Not all rows give a size; the values are once, few, many and, for expanded clones, a class.

V	D	size	J	DNA	CDR3
TRBV5-1	NA	NA	TRBJ2-5	TGCGCCAGCAGGGAGGCGGGGGCACTCCAAGAGACCCAGTACTTC	CASREAGALQETQYF
TRBV10-3	TRBD2	few	TRBJ2-1	TGTGCCATCAGGGAACCCCTAGCGGGAACCGACAATGAGCAGTTCTTC	CAIREPLAGTDNEQFF
TRBV5-6	NA	few	TRBJ2-6	TGTGCCAGCAGCTTTCTCCCGCCAGGGACTGGGGCCAACGTCCTGACTTTC	CASSFLPPGTGANVLTF
TRBV20-1	NA	few	TRBJ2-3	TGCAGTGCTAGAGGGGGCACAGCTACGGAGGGAGATACGCAGTATTTT	CSARGGTATEGDTQYF
TRBV4-1	NA	NA	TRBJ2-2	TGCGCCAGCAGCCAAGATCTGGCAACGAACACCGGGGAGCTGTTTTTT	CASSQDLATNTGELFF
TRBV15	NA	NA	TRBJ1-2	TGTGCCACCAGGAAGGGCCTGGGCTACACCTTC	CATRKGLGYTF
TRBV20-1	NA	few	TRBJ1-2	TGCAGTGCTAGAGATCTAACAGGGCCTCACTATGGCTACACCTTC	CSARDLTGPHYGYTF
TRBV7-2	TRBD1	NA	TRBJ1-5	TGTGCCGGCAGCAAACAGGGGGGAGGACAGCCCCAGCATTTT	CAGSKQGGGQPQHF
TRBV20-1	TRBD2	NA	TRBJ2-3	TGCAGTGCCCCGGGACTAGCTATAACAGATACGCAGTATTTT	CSAPGLAITDTQYF
TRBV7-2	NA	NA	TRBJ2-7	TGTGCCAGCAGCTTTTTCGAGGACGGATTCTACGAGCAGTACTTC	CASSFFEDGFYEQYF
TRBV12-3/TRBV12-4	NA	NA	TRBJ2-5	TGTGCCAGCAGTTTGCAAAGCGGCCGGGCCCATCAAGAGACCCAGTACTTC	CASSLQSGRAHQETQYF